The source of this T cell receptor (beta chain) is a study of metastatic and nonmetastatic thyroid tumors. All patients were treatment-naive before thyroid surgery. This clone occurred a few times. TCRdb re-called the PCR reads with MiXCR. The sample carries approximately 13,000 clones, about 22% recorded once. The sample consisted of blood. This receptor was taken from a male donor with papillary thyroid cancer or a benign thyroid nodule (not recorded which). Some clones in this sample may be carry-over from other donors' samples.

DNA for the CDR3: TGTGCCAGCAGTTTACCCATGGGGACAGGCAGATCTGGGGCCAACGTCCTGACTTTC. This translates into CASSLPMGTGRSGANVLTF. The gene calls are TRBV28 and TRBJ2-6; TRBD1 matches 8 bases. This CDR3 is built from 19 residues. Per the germline V gene, CDR1 is MDHEN and CDR2 is SYDVKM. Trimming took 2 bases from V and 1 from J; bases not matched to a gene: 10.